This T cell receptor (beta chain) came from a study of T cell responses to AZD1222 COVID-19 vaccine. Regarding the study as a whole: It was only after the peak T cell response that any repertoires were sampled.

This table comes from immunoSEQ multiplex PCR, and its TCRdb copy is limited to in-frame clones, with some not included. The table records roughly 180,000 clones, approximately 90% of them present only once. The germline V gene has CDR1 SQVTM and CDR2 ANQGSEA. The CDR3 is 13 amino acids. V was clipped by 7 bases and J by 4 bases, with 14 bases between them. As for this clone: Its target is not known.

The sample consisted of peripheral blood, taken on day 0 of AZD1222 vaccination. The receptor's source is an adult in good health. The chain employs TRBV29-1 and TRBJ2-1; weak D call: TRBD2 (6 bases). In nucleotides, the CDR3 is TGCAGCGGTCTAGCGTCCCTTTACAATGAGCAGTTCTTC. Translation: CSGLASLYNEQFF.